Each of the 26 T cell receptor beta chains below was sequenced from the same sample in a study of monozygotic twins with inflammatory bowel disease. TCRdb re-called the 5' RACE reads and catalogs CDR3 proteins one per entry, DNA excluded. The sample table sets out around 210,000 distinct CDR3 sequences. Sequencing was done on a sample of blood. The receptors derive from a human donor with ulcerative colitis or Crohn's disease, or a healthy co-twin of an affected twin (not recorded which).

The chain couples TRBV3-1 to TRBJ1-1; TCRdb calls TRBD1, which cannot be checked without DNA. Per germline, CDR1 LGHDT and CDR2 YNNKEL (reference sequence). The CDR3 spans 15 residues. The CDR3: CASSQVYRGRTEAFF. Variable domain in full (rest from reference TRBV3-1 and TRBJ1-1): DTAVSQTPKYLVTQMGNDKSIKCEQNLGHDTMYWYKQDSKKFLKIMFSYNNKELIINETVPNRFSPKSPDKAHLNLHINSLELGDSAVYFCASSQVYRGRTEAFFGQGTRLTVV.

This chain connects TRBV4-1 to TRBJ2-7. The germline gives CDR1 MGHRA, CDR2 YSYEKL. The CDR3 runs 13 residues. The CDR3 region is CASSPLGTTEQYF.

V and J are TRBV4-2 and TRBJ2-3; TCRdb outputs TRBD2, but without DNA this stays unchecked. The germline V gene encodes CDR1 LGHNA and CDR2 YNFKEQ. The CDR3 consists of 17 residues. This CDR3 is CASSREIAGGPTDTQYF.

The CDR3 protein is CASSPQDAKVNYGYTF. The gene calls are TRBV12-3 or TRBV12-4 and TRBJ1-2. CDR3 size: 16 residues.

J is TRBJ2-1 and V is TRBV12-3 or TRBV12-4. CDR3 length: 11 residues. The CDR3 region is CASSSLTEQFF.

J is TRBJ1-5 and V is TRBV29-1; the D call of TRBD1 rests on TCRdb alone, since no DNA is present to check it. The CDR3 is 13 residues long. CDR1 and CDR2 from the germline V gene are SQVTM and ANQGSEA. This CDR3 reads CSVLWDVGQPQHF.

The genes are TRBV5-1 and TRBJ1-1; TCRdb indicates TRBD1, and absent DNA this call remains unverified. The CDR3 has 14 residues. The germline V gene has CDR1 SGHRS and CDR2 YFSETQ. The CDR3 here is CASTLGGSNTEAFF.

The chain employs TRBV9 and TRBJ2-3; TCRdb reports TRBD2, a call that lacks DNA to check it against. CDR3 length: 15 amino acids. Germline CDR1 is SGDLS and CDR2 is YYNGEE. This CDR3 reads CASSVESGRADTQYF. The whole variable domain, filled in from reference TRBV9 and TRBJ2-3, reads DSGVTQTPKHLITATGQRVTLRCSPRSGDLSVYWYQQSLDQGLQFLIQYYNGEERAKGNILERFSAQQFPDLHSELNLSSLELGDSALYFCASSVESGRADTQYFGPGTRLTVL.

This chain connects TRBV6-1 to TRBJ1-3; TCRdb outputs TRBD1, but without DNA this stays unchecked. Per the germline V gene, CDR1 is MNHNS and CDR2 is SASEGT. The CDR3 totals 18 residues. CDR3 in amino acids: CASRTPTTGSISGNTIYF.

The chain combines TRBV7-2 with TRBJ2-3; TCRdb returns TRBD2, unconfirmable since there is no DNA. The CDR3 extends over 15 amino acids. The germline CDR1 and CDR2 sequences are SGHTA and FQGNSA. This CDR3 reads CASSSSRVSTDTQYF.

The genes are TRBV29-1 and TRBJ1-3; TCRdb's D gene call, TRBD1, goes unchecked for lack of DNA. Germline assignment: CDR1 SQVTM and CDR2 ANQGSEA. The CDR3 length is 14 residues. CDR3 residues: CKSGQGFSGNTIYF.

The chain employs TRBV5-1 and TRBJ1-5. The CDR3 is 15 amino acids. Germline values: CDR1 SGHRS, CDR2 YFSETQ. CDR3 in amino acids: CASSLEGITNQPQHF.

The chain employs TRBV20-1 and TRBJ2-7; TCRdb names TRBD2, which stays unverified in the absence of DNA. Germline lookup yields CDR1 DFQATT and CDR2 SNEGSKA (reference sequence). The CDR3 totals 14 residues. CDR3 amino acids: CSAREASWSYEQYF.

CDR3 loop: CASAVTLNQPQHF. The chain combines TRBV27 with TRBJ1-5. From germline, CDR1 is MNHEY and CDR2 SMNVEV (reference sequence). The CDR3 sequence is 13 residues long.

The chain has TRBV6-5 and TRBJ2-7; the D call from TCRdb, TRBD2, cannot be confirmed without DNA. Germline CDR1 MNHEY, CDR2 SVGAGI. This CDR3 has 15 residues. The chain's CDR3 is CASSYSLAGAYEQYF.

The rearrangement uses TRBV2 and TRBJ2-2. CDR1 is SNHLY, CDR2 FYNNEI, per germline. The length of the CDR3 is 11 residues. CDR3 sequence: CASRMAGELFF.

This chain uses TRBV2 with TRBJ2-5; the D gene TCRdb calls, TRBD2, cannot be checked with no DNA. This CDR3 contains 12 residues. Germline CDR1 SNHLY, CDR2 FYNNEI. The CDR3: CASLLAGGTQYF.

The chain couples TRBV20-1 to TRBJ2-3; TCRdb proposes TRBD2, but this gene call is untestable without DNA. The germline V gene has CDR1 DFQATT and CDR2 SNEGSKA (reference sequence). This CDR3 region has 13 residues. The chain's CDR3 is CSALGTSGNTQYF.

The V call is TRBV3-1, the J call TRBJ2-5. This CDR3 comprises 14 residues. CDR1 is LGHDT and CDR2 is YNNKEL in the germline V gene (reference sequence). Here the CDR3 reads CASSQETVSETQYF.

The chain links TRBV12-3 or TRBV12-4 to TRBJ1-2; no DNA is available, so the TRBD1 call from TCRdb remains unchecked. This CDR3 contains 20 residues. CDR3 sequence: CASSLGTRYRQGPTNYGYTF.

This rearrangement joins TRBV5-1 to TRBJ2-3. Per the germline V gene, CDR1 is SGHRS and CDR2 is YFSETQ. CDR3 size: 17 residues. CDR3 region: CASSLTSAKTSTDTQYF.

This rearrangement joins TRBV25-1 to TRBJ1-1. The CDR3 consists of 17 residues. Germline V gives CDR1 MGHDK, CDR2 SYGVNS. The CDR3 loop is CASSEYSSGEGDTEAFF.

Here the CDR3 reads CSARVPSLGFSIGDTQYF. J is TRBJ2-3 and V is TRBV20-1. Germline V gene sequence: CDR1 DFQATT, CDR2 SNEGSKA (reference sequence). The CDR3 sequence is 18 residues long.

This chain links TRBV5-1 with TRBJ2-3; absent DNA, TCRdb's TRBD2 call cannot be checked. Germline values: CDR1 SGHRS, CDR2 YFSETQ. The CDR3 has 16 residues. CDR3 amino acids: CASSLAGGLSTDTQYF.

This chain links TRBV11-1 with TRBJ2-3; the D call of TRBD2 rests on TCRdb alone, since no DNA is present to check it. The CDR3 sequence is 18 residues long. Looked up from germline, CDR1 is SGHAT and CDR2 is FQDESV (reference sequence). CDR3 protein: CASSLVLGGHTSTDTQYF.

This rearrangement joins TRBV6-2 or TRBV6-3 to TRBJ1-1. The length of the CDR3 is 15 residues. Germline V CDR1 and CDR2: MNHEY, SVGEGT. The CDR3 reads CASSYSGTYGTEAFF.